This T cell receptor (beta chain) came from a study of blood T cell repertoires in COVID-19. Study details: T cells, B-cell-depleted T cells, or PBMCs supplied cDNA or gDNA.

Trimming removed 2 bases at V and 0 bases at J, with 7 bases between. This CDR3 is built from 14 residues. CDR1 and CDR2 (germline): MNHEY, SVGEGT. As originally analysed: Estimated nucleated cell counts came from reference gene primer amplification. Sequencing was performed with immunoSEQ multiplex PCR; in TCRdb, only in-frame clones are kept and a portion is missing. V, J and clone size derive from that table, while D and trimming were established from the DNA sequence. The profile shows around 91,000 clones, 85% of them singletons. Remarks on this clone: The identical CDR3 is also encoded by other nucleotide sequences in the sample.

Sequencing was done on a sample of peripheral blood. This chain joins TRBV6-2 or TRBV6-3 and TRBJ1-1; no definite D call. The TCR sequence derives from an elderly man with acute or convalescent COVID-19. CDR3 nucleotides: TGTGCCAGCAGTTACGTCGGGGTGAACACTGAAGCTTTCTTT. It is translated as CASSYVGVNTEAFF.